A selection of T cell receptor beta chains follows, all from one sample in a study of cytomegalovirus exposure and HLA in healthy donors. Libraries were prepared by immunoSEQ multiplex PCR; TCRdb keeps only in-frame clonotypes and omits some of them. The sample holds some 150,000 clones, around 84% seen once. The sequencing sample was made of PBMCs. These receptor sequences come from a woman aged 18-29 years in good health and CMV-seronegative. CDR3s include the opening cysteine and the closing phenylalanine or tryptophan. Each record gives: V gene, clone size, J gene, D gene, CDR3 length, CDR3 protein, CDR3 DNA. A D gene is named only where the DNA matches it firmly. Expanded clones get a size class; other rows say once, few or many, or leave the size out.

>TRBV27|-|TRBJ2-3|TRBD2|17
CASSFPGGAGGADTQYF
TGTGCCAGCAGTTTCCCCGGGGGAGCGGGAGGTGCAGATACGCAGTATTTT
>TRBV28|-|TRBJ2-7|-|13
CASRDTPRDEQYF
TGTGCCAGCAGGGACACCCCCAGGGACGAGCAGTACTTC
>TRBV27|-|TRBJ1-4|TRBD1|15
CASSTYRGSNEKLFF
TGTGCCAGCAGCACATACAGGGGCAGTAATGAAAAACTGTTTTTT
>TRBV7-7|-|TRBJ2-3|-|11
CASSSPYTQYF
TGTGCCAGCAGCTCCCCGTATACGCAGTATTTT
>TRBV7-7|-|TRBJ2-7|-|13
CASSPRGAYEQYF
TGTGCCAGCAGCCCCAGGGGCGCCTACGAGCAGTACTTC
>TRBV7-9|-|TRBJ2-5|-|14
CSSSLTGQQETQYF
TGTTCCAGCAGCTTAACAGGACAGCAAGAGACCCAGTACTTC
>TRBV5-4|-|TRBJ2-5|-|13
CASNSAVQETQYF
TGTGCCAGCAATTCTGCGGTTCAAGAGACCCAGTACTTC
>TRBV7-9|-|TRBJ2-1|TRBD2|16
CASSLQGLAAGNEQFF
TGTGCCAGCAGCCTGCAAGGACTAGCGGCCGGCAATGAGCAGTTCTTC
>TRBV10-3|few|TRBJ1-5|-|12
CAAGGRDQPQHF
TGTGCCGCCGGGGGGAGGGACCAGCCCCAGCATTTT
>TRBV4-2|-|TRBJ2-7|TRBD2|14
CASSAAGGSYEQYF
TGTGCCAGCAGCGCGGCGGGAGGATCCTACGAGCAGTACTTC
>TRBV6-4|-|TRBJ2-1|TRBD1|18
CASSTDRPPGQTYNEQFF
TGTGCCAGCAGTACGGACAGACCCCCGGGACAGACGTACAATGAGCAGTTCTTC
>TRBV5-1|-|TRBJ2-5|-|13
CASHVGGKETQYF
TGCGCCTCACACGTAGGGGGTAAAGAGACCCAGTACTTC
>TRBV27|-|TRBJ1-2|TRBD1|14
CASSRGQRNYGYTF
TGTGCCAGCAGTCGGGGACAGAGAAACTATGGCTACACCTTC
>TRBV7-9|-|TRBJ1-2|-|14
CASSRGSFVDGYTF
TGTGCCAGCAGCAGGGGTTCCTTTGTAGATGGCTACACCTTC
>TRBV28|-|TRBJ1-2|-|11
CASSYSGGYTF
TGTGCCAGCAGTTATTCGGGTGGCTACACCTTC
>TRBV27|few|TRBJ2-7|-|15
CASSLAQGLGNEQYF
TGTGCCAGCAGTCTGGCCCAGGGTCTAGGGAACGAGCAGTACTTC
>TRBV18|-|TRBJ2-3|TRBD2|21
CASSPSRGLAGAPSSDDTQYF
TGTGCCAGCTCACCATCCCGCGGACTAGCGGGAGCCCCCTCCTCCGACGATACGCAGTATTTT
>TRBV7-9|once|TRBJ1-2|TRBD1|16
CASSLRPGGAGYGYTF
TGTGCCAGCAGCTTACGGCCAGGGGGCGCCGGCTATGGCTACACCTTC
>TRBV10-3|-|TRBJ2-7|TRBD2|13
CAIKTAGFDEQYF
TGTGCCATCAAAACAGCGGGGTTCGACGAGCAGTACTTC
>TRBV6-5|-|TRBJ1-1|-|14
CASSAGARRTEAFF
TGTGCCAGCAGTGCAGGGGCCCGCCGAACTGAAGCTTTCTTT
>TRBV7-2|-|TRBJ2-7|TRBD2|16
CASGRQRVAGYYEQYF
TGTGCCAGCGGTCGACAGCGGGTAGCGGGTTACTACGAGCAGTACTTC
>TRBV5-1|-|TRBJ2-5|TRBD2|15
CASSLTSGGAETQYF
TGCGCCAGCAGCTTGACTAGCGGGGGGGCGGAGACCCAGTACTTC